This record concerns one T cell receptor (beta chain) sequence. The antigen remains unidentified. This CDR3 has 14 residues. The V and J ends lost 7 bases and 1 base respectively, with 13 bases between them. The germline V gene encodes CDR1 LNHDA and CDR2 SQIVND (reference sequence). Targeted sequencing depth ranged from 1 in 200,000 to 1 in 1 million T cells. The method was immunoSEQ multiplex PCR; TCRdb's version includes in-frame clones alone and lacks a portion of them. Of about 150,000 clones in the sample, about 75% were seen once. The data belong to a study of cytotoxic CD8 clonotypes in ibrutinib-treated CLL. Looking at the study overall: Among responders, about 24 were partial and 2 complete; after median approximately six years, approximately 15 stayed remitted and some 12 progressed. Investigators collected response samples after a median roughly 13 months of treatment, range 6 to 36.

Study-level findings and limits: A rise in clonality was seen at ibrutinib response, and a fall back toward baseline was seen at progression.

The chain is built from TRBV19 and TRBJ1-1; D gene ambiguous. The origin of this receptor is a human donor with chronic lymphocytic leukemia. The sequenced sample was PBMCs, obtained after 24 months of ibrutinib treatment. The CDR3 bases are TGTGCCAGTACCGGTCGGGCGACGAACACTGAAGCTTTCTTT. Its translation is CASTGRATNTEAFF. The full variable domain, completed using reference TRBV19 and TRBJ1-1, is DGGITQSPKYLFRKEGQNVTLSCEQNLNHDAMYWYRQDPGQGLRLIYYSQIVNDFQKGDIAEGYSVSREKKESFPLTVTSAQKNPTAFYLCASTGRATNTEAFFGQGTRLTVV.